The 3 T cell receptor beta chains reported below all come from one sample, sequenced in a study of cytomegalovirus exposure and HLA in healthy donors (dated by TCRdb to the late 2010s). The library was built by means of the immunoSEQ multiplex PCR assay. The multiplex PCR relied on a mix of 60 forward primers for TCR Vbeta segments and 13 reverse primers for TCR Jbeta segments. Sourced from immuneACCESS, this table was stored by TCRdb with only in-frame sequences that have V and J called. A share of the clones is absent; for the studies checked, an unresolved V gene accounts for under half, and the remainder has no known explanation. This sample holds roughly 55,000 clones; around 82% were observed only once. The ten largest account for around 2.5% of the sample. Sequencing was performed on PBMCs. The receptors were sampled from a boy younger than 18 in good health and CMV-seropositive.

The CDR3 protein is CASSQEGGGNTGELFF. The CDR3 bases are TGTGCCAGCAGCCAAGAGGGCGGGGGAAACACCGGGGAGCTGTTTTTT. The V gene is TRBV4-2, the J gene TRBJ2-2, with 7 positions matching TRBD2. The CDR3 runs to 16 residues. The ends lost 0 bases at V and 2 bases at J; junction bases unmatched: 3. From germline, CDR1 is LGHNA and CDR2 YNFKEQ.

The CDR3 DNA reads as TGTGCCAGCAGAACCACAGGGAATTACGAGCAGTACTTC. It specifies CASRTTGNYEQYF. The chain carries TRBV7-9 and TRBJ2-5, with D possibly being TRBD1 (6 bases). Judging by the DNA end, TRBJ2-7 fits better; the J call may be wrong. The CDR3 totals 13 residues. Per the germline V gene, CDR1 is SEHNR and CDR2 is FQNEAQ (reference sequence).

The rearrangement joins TRBV29-1 to TRBJ2-3, with 13 bases that match TRBD2. This CDR3 is built from 14 residues. Germline V CDR1 and CDR2: SQVTM, ANQGSEA. J gave up 6 bases and V 6 bases, and 6 bases lay outside the gene matches. For the CDR3, the DNA is TGCAGCGTGGGTACTAGCGGGGGGGCGGATACGCAGTATTTT. This encodes CSVGTSGGADTQYF.